The clone carrying this T cell receptor (beta chain) was found once. Its specificity is not known. The CDR3 has 15 amino acids. The germline gives CDR1 SEHNR, CDR2 FQNEAQ (reference sequence). The V gene lost 5 bases and the J gene lost 5 bases, with 18 bases spanning the gap. This sample stems from a study of vaccination effects on CD4 cells after COVID-19. Peptide-pool stimulation followed by sequencing identified expanded antigen-specific CD4+ clonotypes in the ViraFEST assay. Cultured cells yielded isolated CD4+ T cells after 10 days. All vaccine recipients tested negative for nucleocapsid antibodies and had never contracted SARS-CoV-2 infection. In the cultures, half the medium was exchanged for IL-2 medium on days 3 and 7. TCRdb's copy holds only in-frame clones and misses some; the assay was immunoSEQ multiplex PCR. The sample contains roughly 52,000 clones, roughly 70% of which appear only once.

The chain recombines TRBV7-9 with TRBJ1-2, with a tentative D call TRBD1 (6 bases). Material: CD4+ T cells from PBMCs cultured with SARS-CoV-2 spike peptides, obtained before COVID-19 vaccination. The clonotype was recovered from a human donor who received a COVID-19 vaccine. This CDR3 is CASSRNRDSTYGYTF. CDR3 in DNA: TGTGCCAGCAGCCGAAACAGGGACTCAACTTATGGCTACACCTTC.